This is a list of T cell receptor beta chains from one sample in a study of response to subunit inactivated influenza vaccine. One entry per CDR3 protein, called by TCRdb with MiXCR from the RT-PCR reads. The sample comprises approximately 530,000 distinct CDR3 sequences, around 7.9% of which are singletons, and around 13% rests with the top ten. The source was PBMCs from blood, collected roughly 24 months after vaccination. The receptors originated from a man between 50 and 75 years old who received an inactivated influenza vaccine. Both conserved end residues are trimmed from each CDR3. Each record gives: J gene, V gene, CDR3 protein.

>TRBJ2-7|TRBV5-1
ASSTSGGTYEQY
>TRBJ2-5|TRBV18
ASSPPGTDQETQY
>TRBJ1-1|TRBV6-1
ASRVRGQGWNTEAF
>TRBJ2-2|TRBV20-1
SALDTNTGELF
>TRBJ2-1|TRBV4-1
ASSQGAGGPLEQF
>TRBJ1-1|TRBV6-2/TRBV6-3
ASSYRYGPEAF
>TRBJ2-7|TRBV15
ATSTMKSSGTSYEQY
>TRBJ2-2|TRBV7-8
ASSLEDPGLGGTGELF
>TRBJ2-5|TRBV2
ASSEYRGRETQY
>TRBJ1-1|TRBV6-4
ASRRDRVDTEAF
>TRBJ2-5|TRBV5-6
ASSSTRTGWQKQETQY
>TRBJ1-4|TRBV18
ASSPFMGNEKLF
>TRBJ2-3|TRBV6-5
ASSYSERIFSTDTQY
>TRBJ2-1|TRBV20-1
SASDSGSYNEQF
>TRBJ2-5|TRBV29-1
SVDPNRGTIQGSRTQY
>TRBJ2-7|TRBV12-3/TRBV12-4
ASSEQGGSEQY
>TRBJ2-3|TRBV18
ASSPPDSSAQY
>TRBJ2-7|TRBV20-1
SARDNQGESYEQY
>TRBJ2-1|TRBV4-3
ASSHAGGTDYNEQF
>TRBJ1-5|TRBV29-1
SVSRDYNQPQH
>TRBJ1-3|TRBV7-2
ASSYDRGPGNTIY
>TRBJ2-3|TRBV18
ASSPPGLWGTDTQY
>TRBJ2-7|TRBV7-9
ASIHKSLGIGEQY
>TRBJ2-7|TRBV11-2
ASRDRGLYEQY
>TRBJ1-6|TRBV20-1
SARDILTSSYNSPLH
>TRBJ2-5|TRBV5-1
ASSSRASARQETQY
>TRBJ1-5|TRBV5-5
ASSPSRQGLGNQPQH
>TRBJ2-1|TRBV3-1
ASTHSSGRGSNEQF
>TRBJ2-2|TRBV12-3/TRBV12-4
ASSSGPSVLDGELF
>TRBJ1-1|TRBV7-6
ASSLGSGGAGNTEAL
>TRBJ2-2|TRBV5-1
ASSLAGAYTGELF
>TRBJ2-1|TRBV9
ASSVGLGSSYNEQF
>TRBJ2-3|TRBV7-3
ASSFGQHASTDTQY
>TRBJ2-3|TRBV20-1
SARSSGNTDTQY
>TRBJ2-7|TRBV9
ASSVGGGEQY
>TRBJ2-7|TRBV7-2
ASSTGQTNYEQY
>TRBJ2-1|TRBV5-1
ASTPDRGGYNEQF
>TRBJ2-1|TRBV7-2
ASSAFGLAGRGNEQF
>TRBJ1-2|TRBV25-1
ASHQANYGYT
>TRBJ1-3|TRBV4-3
ASSQVLGQLSGNTIY
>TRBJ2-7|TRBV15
ATTEKTGTGRWEQY
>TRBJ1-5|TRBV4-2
ASSQDLQGINQPQH
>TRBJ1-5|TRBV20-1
SARLGAPGHHSNQPQH
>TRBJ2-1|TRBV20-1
SARYSSYNEQF
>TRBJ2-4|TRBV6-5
ASSYLSAGVAKNIQY
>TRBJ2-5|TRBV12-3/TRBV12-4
ASSFGTMKETQY
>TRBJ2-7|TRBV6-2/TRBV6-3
ASSYVGREQY
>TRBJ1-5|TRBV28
ASSFDRQPQH
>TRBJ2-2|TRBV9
ASSVGGGNTGELF
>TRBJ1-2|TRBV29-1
SVVRQGSYGYT
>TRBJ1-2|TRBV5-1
ASSLRTDNYGYT
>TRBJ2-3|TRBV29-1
SAVRTDTQY
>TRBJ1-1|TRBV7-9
ASSPGRKNTEAF
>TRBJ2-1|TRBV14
ASSPARDRNEQF
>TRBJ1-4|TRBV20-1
SARDPVGAGVEKLF
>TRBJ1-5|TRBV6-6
ASSQINQPQH
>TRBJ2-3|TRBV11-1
ASSLAREDTQY